This T cell receptor (beta chain) was documented in a study of blood T cells in healthy people across ages. Study-wide findings and caveats: Donors of long life had a larger count of naive CD4+ cells and greater diversity than aged donors. Per-million-T-cell TCR beta diversity fell roughly linearly with age. Diversity estimated from one million T cells was considered an underestimate.

A J-beta primer mix and a sample-barcoded 5' primer were used in a second PCR of about 7 to 12 cycles. TCRdb called the 5' RACE reads again in MiXCR, with one record for every CDR3 protein. The sample gives around 800,000 distinct CDR3 sequences, about a quarter of which show up once; around 3% is in the top ten. V was pared by 4 bases and J by 11 bases, with 17 bases between. Germline CDR1 is SNHLY and CDR2 is FYNNEI. This CDR3 is 13 amino acids long. This clonotype was picked up a small number of times. Its specificity is not known. This same sample was also part of a study on T cells of mothers and their children. That publication notes: Mothers yielded over 9 million CDR3 reads, children about 3.1 million each.

The sequence derives from a boy younger than 18 in good health. The sample was blood. The genes are TRBV2 and TRBJ2-5; possible D gene TRBD1, 5 bases. The CDR3 DNA sequence: TGTGCCAGCAGTGGGGGCGTGAGAGCAGGGCAGTACTTC. Translated: CASSGGVRAGQYF.